The rows below give T cell receptor beta chains drawn from one sample of a study of T cell changes during pregnancy in multiple sclerosis. Measured with immunoSEQ multiplex PCR; TCRdb has only the in-frame clones, and not every one. The table shows about 100,000 clones, with about nine tenths occurring only once. Sequenced material: peripheral blood, taken after pregnancy. The source is a female donor with multiple sclerosis, enrolled in a pregnancy study. Both conserved end residues are part of each CDR3. Fields, in order: clone size, V gene, J gene, D gene, CDR3 protein, CDR3 DNA. The D gene is left open where the match is weak. Some rows have no size entry. The others give once, few or many, or a class for an expanded clone.

-,TRBV7-9,TRBJ1-4,TRBD1,CASSFGQAATNEKLFF,TGTGCCAGCAGCTTTGGACAGGCTGCAACTAATGAAAAACTGTTTTTT
once,TRBV12-5,TRBJ2-1,-,CASNADNEQFF,TGTGCTAGTAACGCGGACAATGAGCAGTTCTTC
many,TRBV7-2,TRBJ1-2,TRBD1,CASSFKRTGIYTF,TGTGCCAGCAGCTTCAAAAGGACAGGGATCTACACCTTC
-,TRBV7-7,TRBJ2-2,TRBD2,CASSLYDENGLAGATGELFF,TGTGCCAGCAGCTTATACGACGAAAACGGACTAGCGGGGGCCACCGGGGAGCTGTTTTTT
-,TRBV7-3,TRBJ1-1,-,CASSLIPGDTEAFF,TGTGCCAGCAGCTTAATCCCGGGAGACACTGAAGCTTTCTTT
-,TRBV30,TRBJ2-1,-,CAWSFGDEQFF,TGTGCCTGGAGTTTCGGGGATGAGCAGTTCTTC
-,TRBV27,TRBJ1-5,-,CASSPRTADQPQHF,TGTGCCAGCAGTCCCCGGACAGCTGATCAGCCCCAGCATTTT
-,TRBV27,TRBJ2-7,TRBD2,CASSFGGAGEQYF,TGTGCCAGCAGTTTCGGGGGGGCTGGCGAGCAGTACTTC
-,TRBV5-1,TRBJ2-5,TRBD2,CASSSGLALRSGQETQYF,TGCGCCAGCAGCTCCGGACTAGCGTTAAGGTCGGGTCAAGAGACCCAGTACTTC
-,TRBV5-1,TRBJ2-7,TRBD1,CASSLGGTGGNEQYF,TGCGCCAGCAGCTTGGGGGGGACAGGGGGCAACGAGCAGTACTTC
-,TRBV28,TRBJ2-7,-,CASSRSQAHEQYF,TGTGCCAGCAGCCGCTCACAGGCCCACGAGCAGTACTTC
-,TRBV5-5,TRBJ2-5,-,CASSLGWAQETQYF,TGTGCCAGCAGCTTGGGCTGGGCTCAAGAGACCCAGTACTTC
-,TRBV9,TRBJ2-5,TRBD1,CASSVGSDRGETQYF,TGTGCCAGCAGCGTAGGGTCGGACAGGGGCGAGACCCAGTACTTC
-,TRBV6-5,TRBJ2-7,-,CASWDTREVEQYF,TGTGCCAGCTGGGACACCCGAGAGGTGGAGCAGTACTTC
-,TRBV6-6,TRBJ1-4,-,CATRRDNEKLFF,TGTGCCACCCGGCGGGATAATGAAAAACTGTTTTTT
-,TRBV30,TRBJ1-1,-,CAWSVLGGPNTEAFF,TGTGCCTGGAGTGTATTAGGAGGACCGAACACTGAAGCTTTCTTT
-,TRBV5-4,TRBJ1-2,-,CASSLWGQGYGYTF,TGTGCCAGCAGCTTGTGGGGGCAGGGCTATGGCTACACCTTC
once,TRBV15,TRBJ2-7,-,CATSRDLRLAYEQYF,TGTGCCACCAGCAGAGATTTGAGACTAGCCTACGAGCAGTACTTC
once,TRBV15,TRBJ1-5,TRBD1,CATRDRFNNQPQHF,TGTGCCACCCGGGACAGATTCAATAATCAGCCCCAGCATTTT
once,TRBV7-7,TRBJ2-2,TRBD1,CASSAGTGGSGELFF,TGTGCTAGCAGCGCCGGGACAGGGGGCTCGGGGGAGCTGTTTTTT
few,TRBV4-1,TRBJ1-2,-,CASSQEAGSNYGYTF,TGCGCCAGCAGCCAAGAGGCGGGATCTAACTATGGCTACACCTTC
-,TRBV6-5,TRBJ1-1,TRBD1,CASSATRDRNTEAFF,TGTGCCAGCAGTGCCACTCGGGACAGGAACACTGAAGCTTTCTTT
once,TRBV19,TRBJ2-1,TRBD2,CASSIAGLAGSYNEQFF,TGTGCCAGTAGTATAGCCGGACTAGCGGGATCTTACAATGAGCAGTTCTTC
-,TRBV10-3,TRBJ2-5,-,CAISGQGKETQYF,TGTGCCATCAGTGGGCAGGGAAAAGAGACCCAGTACTTC
-,TRBV2,TRBJ1-5,-,CASRREGNSNQPQHF,TGTGCCAGCAGGAGGGAGGGGAATAGCAATCAGCCCCAGCATTTT
-,TRBV11-2,TRBJ2-6,TRBD2,CASSRLAGGSGANVLTF,TGTGCCAGCAGTAGACTAGCGGGGGGATCTGGGGCCAACGTCCTGACTTTC
-,TRBV5-4,TRBJ2-7,-,CASSLVGDSSEQYF,TGTGCCAGCAGCTTGGTCGGCGATAGCTCCGAGCAGTACTTC
-,TRBV7-9,TRBJ2-6,-,CASSLGVPGSGANVLTF,TGTGCCAGCAGCTTAGGAGTTCCCGGCTCTGGGGCCAACGTCCTGACTTTC
-,TRBV27,TRBJ1-2,TRBD1,CASRPTGAGVNGYTF,TGTGCCAGCAGGCCTACAGGGGCAGGGGTGAATGGCTACACCTTC